The clone carrying this T cell receptor (beta chain) has only a few counts. The antigen remains undetermined. The entry originates in a study of T cells after yellow fever vaccination. The CDR3 consists of 15 residues. From germline, CDR1 is SGHDN and CDR2 FVKESK. V trimming: 4 bases; J trimming: 2 bases; junction bases outside the gene matches: 7. Study results and caveats: Boosting was followed by the reappearance of most primary-vaccination clones (approximately 95% CD4, around 91% CD8).

TCRdb ran MiXCR on the 5' RACE reads and lists one entry per CDR3 protein. This table holds over 250,000 distinct CDR3 sequences, approximately 4% found once. The TCR sequence derives from a young man who received the YFV17D yellow fever vaccine. Sequenced here: PBMCs, sampled 5 days after the yellow fever booster vaccination. J is TRBJ2-7 and V is TRBV14; TRBD2 aligns across 8 bases. The CDR3: CASSRNSGAPYEQYF. CDR3 DNA: TGTGCCAGCAGCCGCAATAGCGGGGCCCCCTACGAGCAGTACTTC.